These 14 T cell receptor beta chains were all obtained from the same sample, sequenced in a study of tumor and adjacent non-tumor tissue in lung cancer. The template was RNA from unsorted bulk tissue. A modified ARM-PCR protocol with three rounds of nested PCR amplified TCRbeta. TCRdb re-derived calls from the multiplex PCR reads in MiXCR, one entry per CDR3 protein. The sample includes some 120,000 distinct CDR3 sequences, about 66% of them seen just once. The sequenced sample was lung tumor tissue. The receptors derive from a man under 40 with non-small cell lung cancer.

This clonotype was counted between two and nine times. The rearrangement uses TRBV5-6 and TRBJ1-2; a weak D match, TRBD1 (5 bases). CDR1 and CDR2 from the germline V gene are SGHDT and YYEEEE. The CDR3 length is 14 residues. CDR3 in amino acids: CPNSLGGVRSGYTF. In DNA form, the CDR3 reads TGTCCCAACAGCTTGGGGGGGGTCCGGTCCGGCTACACCTTC.

For this clonotype: One junction end does not reproduce the germline sequence, and a read error may be involved. The chain combines TRBV4-3 with TRBJ1-5; TRBD1 might be the D (6 bases). This CDR3 has 13 amino acids. Germline CDR1 is LGHNA and CDR2 is YSLEER. DNA of the CDR3: TGCGCCAGTAGCCAAGCGATTGGACAGTCCCAGCATTTT. Translating gives CASSQAIGQSQHF.

Regarding this clonotype: An end of the junction does not agree with germline; a read error may underlie this. The V gene is TRBV6-5, the J gene TRBJ1-6, with a tentative D call TRBD1 (5 bases). The CDR3 extends over 14 amino acids. Per the germline V gene, CDR1 is MNHEY and CDR2 is SVGAGI. The CDR3 DNA reads as TGTGCCAGCAGTTCCCCGCGGGGGAATTCACCCCTTCGCTTT. Protein: CASSSPRGNSPLRF.

This clonotype was picked up many times. The chain has TRBV4-1 and TRBJ2-7, with D uncertain. Germline V CDR1 and CDR2: MGHRA, YSYEKL. V was trimmed by 0 bases and J by 0 bases, leaving 12 bases between them. This CDR3 has 16 amino acids. CDR3 in amino acids: CASSQDLYRSSYEQYF. The CDR3 nucleotides are TGCGCCAGCAGCCAAGATCTTTACCGTAGCTCCTACGAGCAGTACTTC.

The V call is TRBV4-1, the J call TRBJ2-7; tentative D call: TRBD1 (5 bases). This CDR3 has 18 residues. In germline, CDR1 is MGHRA, CDR2 YSYEKL. Trimming left V 1 base short and J 4 bases short, with 23 bases between. The CDR3 DNA is TGCGCCAGCAGCCAAGCAATGGGGCGATCCGGGTTCATTTACGAGCAGTACTTC. This encodes CASSQAMGRSGFIYEQYF.

This clonotype was observed many times. The gene calls are TRBV30 and TRBJ2-6; TRBD2 aligns across 7 bases. J lost 0 bases, V lost 7 bases, and 9 bases had no gene match. The CDR3 totals 16 residues. CDR1 GTSNPN and CDR2 SVGIG come from the germline V gene (reference sequence). The CDR3 loop reads CASMSLAASGANVLTF. The CDR3 DNA reads as TGTGCCTCGATGTCGCTAGCGGCCTCTGGGGCCAACGTCCTGACTTTC. Looking up the rest from reference TRBV30 and TRBJ2-6 gives the full variable domain: SQTIHQWPATLVQPVGSPLSLECTVEGTSNPNLYWYRQAAGRGLQLLFYSVGIGQISSEVPQNLSASRPQDRQFILSSKKLLLSDSGFYLCASMSLAASGANVLTFGAGSRLTVL.

Details on this clonotype: Being one base from a much bigger clone, this may be a read error. The CDR3 reads CASSLRQGGADTQYF. DNA of the CDR3: TGTGCCAGCAGCCTTAGACAGGGGGGCGCAGATACGCAGTATTTT. The chain carries TRBV5-4 and TRBJ2-3; TRBD1 agrees at 9 bases. The CDR3 length is 15 residues. V dropped 4 bases and J dropped 4; count of bases not matched to a gene: 7. Germline V gene lookup returns CDR1 SGHNT and CDR2 YYREEE (reference sequence).

The chain combines TRBV12-3 or TRBV12-4 with TRBJ2-3; 8 nucleotides line up with TRBD2. CDR3 length equals 14 residues. J gave up 6 bases and V 3 bases, and 5 bases lay outside the gene matches. The CDR3 loop reads CASSLLAGLDTQYF. CDR3 DNA: TGTGCCAGCAGTTTGCTAGCGGGCCTGGATACGCAGTATTTT.

The rearrangement joins TRBV10-3 to TRBJ2-4, with D unresolved. This CDR3 is 12 amino acids long. The germline gives CDR1 ENHRY, CDR2 SYGVKD. V lost 5 bases, J lost 16 bases, and 18 bases lay in between. The CDR3, as DNA: TGTGCCATCAGTCCCGCCGGAAGAAGTCAATACTTC. Amino acid sequence: CAISPAGRSQYF.

A single count supports this clonotype. A read error may be the cause here, since a much bigger clone is one base away. The rearrangement uses TRBV20-1 and TRBJ1-1; D gene unclear. The V end was cut by 2 bases, the J end by 1 base, with 14 bases between. Germline V CDR1 and CDR2: DFQATT, SNEGSKA (reference sequence). The CDR3 is made up of 15 amino acids. The CDR3 sequence is CSARNRLGGNTEAFF. The CDR3 DNA follows: TGCAGTGCTAGAAACCGTCTTGGAGGGAACACTGAAGCTTTCTTT.

V and J are TRBV12-3 or TRBV12-4 and TRBJ1-2; TRBD1 is a possible D gene (5 bases). V shed 3 bases and J shed 10 bases, with 12 bases lying between them. The CDR3 has 12 amino acids. CDR3 region: CASSFWGYDYTF. The CDR3 DNA sequence: TGTGCCAGCAGTTTTTGGGGCTACGACTACACCTTC.

At least ten counts were recorded for this clonotype. The rearrangement links TRBV20-1 to TRBJ1-1; 8 nucleotides match TRBD1. The germline V gene encodes CDR1 DFQATT and CDR2 SNEGSKA (reference sequence). Losses at the gene ends were 3 bases for V and 6 bases for J; bases not matched to a gene: 6. The CDR3 contains 13 residues. CDR3 loop: CSASRTGGAEAFF. CDR3 in DNA: TGCAGTGCTAGCCGAACAGGGGGGGCTGAAGCTTTCTTT.

This clonotype was recorded only once. V gene TRBV24-1 combines with J gene TRBJ1-2; 8 bases match TRBD1. Germline V gene lookup returns CDR1 KGHDR and CDR2 SFDVKD. The CDR3 is 15 residues long. V dropped 4 bases and J dropped 6; count of bases not matched to a gene: 9. CDR3 bases: TGTGCCACCAGTGAAACAGCGGACAGGGCCCATGGCTACACCTTC. It specifies CATSETADRAHGYTF.

This clonotype has a count of ten or more. V usage is TRBV11-3 and J usage is TRBJ2-5, with 9 bases that match TRBD1. Germline V CDR1 and CDR2: SGHNT, YENEEA. This CDR3 is built from 13 residues. V lost 3 bases to trimming and J lost 6 bases; unmatched junction nucleotides: 2. CDR3 in DNA: TGTGCCAGCAGCTTCGGACAGGGGCAGACCCAGTACTTC. The encoded protein is CASSFGQGQTQYF.